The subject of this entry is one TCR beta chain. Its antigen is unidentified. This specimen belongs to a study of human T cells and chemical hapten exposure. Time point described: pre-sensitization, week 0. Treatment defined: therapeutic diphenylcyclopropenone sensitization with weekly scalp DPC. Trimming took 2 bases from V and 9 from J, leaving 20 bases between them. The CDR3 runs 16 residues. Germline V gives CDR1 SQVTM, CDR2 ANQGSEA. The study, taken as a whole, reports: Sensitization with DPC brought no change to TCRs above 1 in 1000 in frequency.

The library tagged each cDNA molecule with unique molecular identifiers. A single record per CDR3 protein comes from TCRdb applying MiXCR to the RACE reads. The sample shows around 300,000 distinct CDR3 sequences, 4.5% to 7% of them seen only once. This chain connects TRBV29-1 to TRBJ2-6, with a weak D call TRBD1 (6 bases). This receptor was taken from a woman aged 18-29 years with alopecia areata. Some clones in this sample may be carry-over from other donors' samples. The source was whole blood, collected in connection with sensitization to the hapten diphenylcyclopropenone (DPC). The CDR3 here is CSVEIPQDRGLNVLTF. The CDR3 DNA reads TGCAGCGTTGAAATCCCTCAGGACAGAGGCCTCAACGTCCTGACTTTC.